These T cell receptor beta chains were read from a single sample in a study of T cells in localized non-small cell lung cancer. Clones were read by immunoSEQ multiplex PCR, and TCRdb kept only the in-frame ones, dropping some. The sample has tens of thousands of clones; around nine tenths are singletons. The source material was peripheral blood, sampled before any cancer treatment. The receptors shown here come from a woman aged 40 to 75 with stage I lung adenocarcinoma. CDR3s include the opening cysteine and the closing phenylalanine or tryptophan. A D gene is named only where the DNA matches it firmly. Expanded clones are given a class, and other clones once, few, many or no size at all.

cdr3_length,v_call,d_call,clone_size,j_call,cdr3_nt,cdr3_aa
15,TRBV30,NA,NA,TRBJ2-2,TGTGCCTGGAAGGGGGGCGGGGGCCACACCGGGGAGCTGTTTTTT,CAWKGGGGHTGELFF
15,TRBV11-1,NA,NA,TRBJ2-1,TGTGCCAGCAGCTTAGGGGGGGCCCCTACCAATGAGCAGTTCTTC,CASSLGGAPTNEQFF
16,TRBV19,NA,once,TRBJ1-5,TGTGCCAGTAGGAATGAGCCGGGCCCCATAAATCAGCCCCAGCATTTT,CASRNEPGPINQPQHF
15,TRBV6-5,TRBD2,NA,TRBJ2-5,TGTGCCAGCAGTTTCATGGGGGGGGGCCAAGAGACCCAGTACTTC,CASSFMGGGQETQYF
16,TRBV7-9,NA,NA,TRBJ2-1,TGTGCCAGCAGCTTATATTCCCGGAGCTCCTACAATGAGCAGTTCTTC,CASSLYSRSSYNEQFF
15,TRBV9,NA,NA,TRBJ2-7,TGTGCCAGCAGCGTAGCTCAGGGTAGCTCCTACGAGCAGTACTTC,CASSVAQGSSYEQYF
15,TRBV23-1,NA,NA,TRBJ2-7,TGCGCCAGCAGTCAATCGGCGCAGCGATCCTACGAGCAGTACTTC,CASSQSAQRSYEQYF
12,TRBV29-1,NA,NA,TRBJ2-4,TGCAGCATCACGAGGGGGGAAAACATTCAGTACTTC,CSITRGENIQYF
15,TRBV5-4,NA,NA,TRBJ1-2,TGTGCCAGCAGCTCCGGGACAACCCTGGGGTATGGCTACACCTTC,CASSSGTTLGYGYTF
15,TRBV7-9,TRBD1,once,TRBJ1-6,TGTGCCAGCGGATTATCGGGACAGGCCCATTCACCCCTCCACTTT,CASGLSGQAHSPLHF
15,TRBV7-2,NA,NA,TRBJ1-2,TGTGCCAGCAGCTTAACATACGGGACGAACTATGGCTACACCTTC,CASSLTYGTNYGYTF
13,TRBV9,NA,NA,TRBJ1-4,TGTGCCAGCAGCGTAGATTGGGAGGGGGTCTTGTTTTTT,CASSVDWEGVLFF
14,TRBV7-9,TRBD1,NA,TRBJ2-7,TGTGCCAGCAGCGTCGGACAGGGGGCCTACGAGCAGTACTTC,CASSVGQGAYEQYF